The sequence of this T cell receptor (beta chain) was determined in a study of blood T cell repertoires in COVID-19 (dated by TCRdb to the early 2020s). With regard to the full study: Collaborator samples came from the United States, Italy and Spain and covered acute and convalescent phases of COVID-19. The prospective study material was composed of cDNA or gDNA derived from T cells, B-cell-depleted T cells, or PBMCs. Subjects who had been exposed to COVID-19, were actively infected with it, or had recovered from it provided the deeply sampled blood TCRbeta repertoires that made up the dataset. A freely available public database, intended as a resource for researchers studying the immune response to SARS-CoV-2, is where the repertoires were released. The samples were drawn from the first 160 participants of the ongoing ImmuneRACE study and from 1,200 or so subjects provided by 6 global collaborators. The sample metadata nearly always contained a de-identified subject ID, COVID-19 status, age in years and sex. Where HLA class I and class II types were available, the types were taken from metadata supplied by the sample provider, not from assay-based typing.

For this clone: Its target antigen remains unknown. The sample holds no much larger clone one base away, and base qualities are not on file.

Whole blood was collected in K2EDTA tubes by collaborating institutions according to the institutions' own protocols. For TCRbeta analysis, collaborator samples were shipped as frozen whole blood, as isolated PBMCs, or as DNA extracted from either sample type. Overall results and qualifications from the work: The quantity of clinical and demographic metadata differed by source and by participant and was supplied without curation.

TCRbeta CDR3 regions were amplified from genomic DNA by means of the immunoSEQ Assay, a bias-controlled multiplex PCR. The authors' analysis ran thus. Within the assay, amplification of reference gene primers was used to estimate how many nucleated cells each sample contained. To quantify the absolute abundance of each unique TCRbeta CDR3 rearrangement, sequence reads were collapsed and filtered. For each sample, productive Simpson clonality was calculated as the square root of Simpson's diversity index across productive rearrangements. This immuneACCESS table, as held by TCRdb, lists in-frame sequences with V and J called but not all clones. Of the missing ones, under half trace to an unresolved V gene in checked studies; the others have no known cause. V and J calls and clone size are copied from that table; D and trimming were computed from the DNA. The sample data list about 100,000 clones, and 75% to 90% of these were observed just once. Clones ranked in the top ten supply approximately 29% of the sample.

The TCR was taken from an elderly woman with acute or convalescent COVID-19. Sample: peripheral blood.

The encoded CDR3 is CASSYSRRSSYEQYF. DNA sequence: TGTGCCAGCAGTTACTCGAGGCGGAGCTCCTACGAGCAGTACTTC. Recombination connected TRBV6-2 or TRBV6-3 to TRBJ2-7; a confident D gene designation cannot be given. The CDR3 sequence holds 15 residues, the cysteine and phenylalanine included. This entry keeps only the CDR3 DNA: 45 bases, framed from base 1. V is pared back by 0 bases and J by 0 bases, with 9 bases lying between the germline termini. CDR1 MNHEY and CDR2 SVGEGT are derived from the germline V gene.